The present T cell receptor (beta chain) was sequenced within a study of T cells after yellow fever vaccination. The study made its TCR cDNA through 5'RACE template switching. That step introduced a universal primer site along with UMIs. TCRdb analysed the 5' RACE reads with MiXCR anew, one entry per CDR3 protein. The sample carries around 550,000 distinct CDR3 sequences, about 19% recorded once. Here the sequenced sample was PBMCs, taken 15 days after the yellow fever booster vaccination. This TCR was sampled from a man younger than 45 who received the YFV17D yellow fever vaccine.

The CDR3 DNA reads as TGTGCCAGCAGCTTAGATATCGTAGATACGCAGTATTTT. Its protein product is CASSLDIVDTQYF. The chain carries TRBV11-2 and TRBJ2-3; no reliable D call. The CDR3 has 13 residues. CDR1 and CDR2 from the germline V gene are SGHAT and FQNNGV. V lost 0 bases, J lost 5 bases, and 6 bases lay in between.